These 23 T cell receptor beta chains came from one sample sequenced in a study of blood T cells in healthy people across ages. PCR was performed a second time for about 7 to 11 cycles using a sample-barcoded 5' primer and a J-beta primer mix. One entry per CDR3 protein, called by TCRdb with MiXCR from the 5' RACE reads. The table lists some 860,000 distinct CDR3 sequences, 56% of them singletons. Sequencing was carried out using blood. These receptor sequences come from a man aged 40-50 years in good health.

This clonotype appeared a few times. CDR3: CSAKTHGGRDSETQYF. CDR3 nucleotide sequence: TGCAGTGCCAAGACTCACGGGGGAAGGGACTCGGAGACCCAGTACTTC. The chain recombines TRBV20-1 with TRBJ2-5; possible D gene TRBD2, 6 bases. Deletions cut 6 bases from V and 5 bases from J, with 25 bases between. Germline loops: CDR1 DFQATT, CDR2 SNEGSKA (reference sequence). The CDR3 is 16 residues long.

Here the CDR3 DNA reads TGTGCCAGCAGCTTAGTCGCTAGCGGGAGGGCCCCGGAGCGGGAGACCCAGTACTTC. Amino acids: CASSLVASGRAPERETQYF. V is TRBV7-2 and J is TRBJ2-5, with 12 bases aligning to TRBD2. CDR3 length equals 19 residues. Germline CDR1 SGHTA, CDR2 FQGNSA. V lost 1 base, J lost 5 bases, and 14 bases stayed unmatched.

This clonotype was seen more than once but under ten times. The chain links TRBV20-1 to TRBJ2-5; D unresolved. This CDR3 contains 12 residues. Trimming shortened V by 6 bases and J by 2 bases, and 10 bases separated the two germline ends. CDR1 and CDR2 from the germline V gene are DFQATT and SNEGSKA (reference sequence). The CDR3 is CSAGSKQETQYF. CDR3 sequence (DNA): TGCAGTGCCGGTTCGAAGCAAGAGACCCAGTACTTC.

This chain connects TRBV13 to TRBJ2-4; a weak D match, TRBD2 (6 bases). Matching the DNA end better, TRBJ2-5 makes the J call doubtful. This CDR3 has 14 amino acids. The V gene's germline CDR1 is PRHDT and CDR2 FYEKMQ (reference sequence). CDR3 coding DNA: TGTGCCAACACCACCTCAGAGACTAGGGAGACCCAGTACTTC. Translated: CANTTSETRETQYF.

The J gene is TRBJ2-2, the V gene TRBV24-1; D remains ambiguous. This CDR3 comprises 15 residues. CDR1 is KGHDR and CDR2 is SFDVKD in the germline V gene. With 7 bases removed from V and 5 bases from J, the gap between germline ends came to 16 bases. This CDR3 reads CATSSPFHGTGELFF. The CDR3 DNA reads TGTGCCACCAGCTCTCCATTTCACGGGACCGGGGAGCTGTTTTTT.

The chain uses TRBV7-2 and TRBJ1-4; 7 bases are a match to TRBD1. The ends lost 8 bases at V and 10 bases at J; junction bases unmatched: 16. The germline CDR1 and CDR2 sequences are SGHTA and FQGNSA. CDR3 length: 15 residues. The CDR3 nucleotides are TGTGCCAGCGGGTCTAGACAGGGCCAGAGTGGAAAACTGTTTTTT. Its translation is CASGSRQGQSGKLFF.

This clonotype was seen a handful of times. The chain is built from TRBV4-2 and TRBJ1-4, with D possibly matching TRBD1 (5 bases). This CDR3 has 15 amino acids. Germline lookup yields CDR1 LGHNA and CDR2 YNFKEQ. The V end lost 1 base, the J end lost 8 bases, and 14 bases lay between the germline ends. This chain's CDR3 is CASSQGGGLGEKLFF. In DNA form, the CDR3 reads TGTGCCAGCAGCCAAGGCGGGGGTTTGGGGGAAAAACTGTTTTTT.

This rearrangement joins TRBV5-1 to TRBJ1-1; possible D gene TRBD1, 6 bases. V was cut by 0 bases and J by 0 bases, with 21 bases left in between. Germline loops: CDR1 SGHRS, CDR2 YFSETQ. The CDR3 length is 19 residues. CDR3 region: CASSLEGVHRNTLNTEAFF. DNA for the CDR3: TGCGCCAGCAGCTTGGAGGGGGTACATCGAAACACATTGAACACTGAAGCTTTCTTT.

This clonotype occurred a few times. The rearrangement links TRBV28 to TRBJ2-1; 13 positions agree with TRBD2. Trimming removed 6 bases from V and 8 bases from J; junction bases left unmatched: 7. The germline CDR1 and CDR2 sequences are MDHEN and SYDVKM. The CDR3 consists of 15 residues. The CDR3, as DNA: TGTGCCAGCAGGACCTGGACTAGCGGGAGCTATGAGCAGTTCTTC. As protein: CASRTWTSGSYEQFF.

This chain joins TRBV11-1 and TRBJ2-3; D unresolved. The germline CDR1 and CDR2 sequences are SGHAT and FQDESV (reference sequence). V shed 5 bases and J shed 8 bases, with 11 bases lying between them. The CDR3 runs to 12 residues. The CDR3 loop is CASSQESGTQYF. DNA for the CDR3: TGTGCCAGCAGCCAAGAGTCGGGTACGCAGTATTTT.

This clonotype was seen just once. The J gene is TRBJ2-5, the V gene TRBV11-3, with 9 bases lining up with TRBD2. Germline V gene data show CDR1 as SGHNT and CDR2 as YENEEA. Unmatched junction bases numbered 4, after V lost 10 bases and J lost 4 bases. This CDR3 contains 12 residues. CDR3 region: CATASGTETQYF. For the CDR3, the DNA is TGTGCCACCGCTAGCGGGACAGAGACCCAGTACTTC.

This clonotype was detected only a few times. The CDR3 here is CAPRSLAGKEQYF. The CDR3 DNA follows: TGTGCCCCTAGGTCGCTAGCGGGCAAAGAGCAGTACTTC. This chain links TRBV2 with TRBJ2-7, with 8 bases aligning to TRBD2. Germline V gene data show CDR1 as SNHLY and CDR2 as FYNNEI. The CDR3 has 13 residues. V lost 11 bases, J lost 7 bases, and 13 bases stayed unmatched.

The chain employs TRBV29-1 and TRBJ1-5; the D is unclear. The germline V and J ends were trimmed by 7 bases and 3 bases, with 13 bases remaining between them. The germline CDR1 and CDR2 sequences are SQVTM and ANQGSEA. This CDR3 has 13 residues. The CDR3: CSGGEGDNQPQHF. The CDR3 DNA is TGCAGCGGGGGTGAGGGTGACAATCAGCCCCAGCATTTT.

The chain has TRBV3-1 and TRBJ2-5; D is unresolved. V was trimmed by 1 base and J by 7 bases, leaving 10 bases between them. This CDR3 region has 13 residues. Germline lookup yields CDR1 LGHDT and CDR2 YNNKEL (reference sequence). CDR3 loop: CASSQGLMGTQYF. CDR3 in DNA: TGTGCCAGCAGCCAAGGTCTCATGGGGACCCAGTACTTC.

The chain employs TRBV5-1 and TRBJ2-1; D might be TRBD1 (6 bases). The length of the CDR3 is 14 residues. Germline V lookup: CDR1 SGHRS, CDR2 YFSETQ. Trimming took off 0 bases at V and 8 bases at J, with 12 bases between the two ends. The CDR3 region has the DNA TGCGCCAGCAGCTTGGGTCAGGGGACCGATGAGCAGTTCTTC. This codes for CASSLGQGTDEQFF.

This clonotype appeared a few times. V gene TRBV4-2 combines with J gene TRBJ1-2; TRBD1 matches at 9 bases. Per germline, CDR1 LGHNA and CDR2 YNFKEQ. J gave up 0 bases and V 4 bases, and 6 bases lay outside the gene matches. This CDR3 contains 16 residues. This CDR3 is CASSRDRELSNYGYTF. CDR3 sequence (DNA): TGTGCCAGCAGCCGGGACAGGGAACTTTCTAACTATGGCTACACCTTC.

This chain links TRBV29-1 with TRBJ1-1, with 8 bases fitting TRBD1. The CDR3 runs to 12 residues. Germline assignment: CDR1 SQVTM and CDR2 ANQGSEA. V dropped 4 bases and J dropped 10; count of bases not matched to a gene: 8. CDR3 coding DNA: TGCAGCGTTGGACAGGGGATGGGGCGAGCTTTCTTT. As protein: CSVGQGMGRAFF.

This sequence joins TRBV29-1 and TRBJ2-3; a weak D match, TRBD2 (6 bases). Looked up from germline, CDR1 is SQVTM and CDR2 is ANQGSEA. The CDR3 runs to 14 residues. V was clipped by 8 bases and J by 1 base, with 16 bases between them. Here the CDR3 DNA reads TGCAGCATGGGGGGACGGAGAGGCACAGATACGCAGTATTTT. It translates to CSMGGRRGTDTQYF.

This clonotype was seen more than once but under ten times. The CDR3 is CASSFLSGTPTDTQYF. The CDR3 bases are TGTGCCAGCAGTTTCCTCAGCGGGACCCCCACAGATACGCAGTATTTT. This chain connects TRBV6-5 to TRBJ2-3; 7 bases fit TRBD2. The CDR3 has 16 amino acids. Per the germline V gene, CDR1 is MNHEY and CDR2 is SVGAGI. Trimming removed 4 bases from V and 2 bases from J; junction bases left unmatched: 9.

This rearrangement joins TRBV20-1 to TRBJ2-3, with D maybe TRBD2 (6 bases). Germline CDR1 and CDR2: DFQATT and SNEGSKA (reference sequence). The CDR3 has 15 amino acids. Trimming cost V 0 bases and J 4 bases, with 14 bases left between them. The CDR3: CSAREGAGNADTQYF. As DNA, the CDR3 is TGCAGTGCTAGAGAGGGCGCGGGGAACGCAGATACGCAGTATTTT.

This rearrangement joins TRBV6-4 to TRBJ2-5, with 7 bases aligning to TRBD1. The J call may be in error: the DNA end matches TRBJ2-7 better. The CDR3 has 15 amino acids. Germline values: CDR1 MRHNA, CDR2 SNTAGT. The CDR3 sequence is CASSDIRQGWYEQYF. The CDR3 DNA follows: TGTGCCAGCAGTGACATCAGACAGGGTTGGTACGAGCAGTACTTC.

This clonotype was counted at least ten times. In DNA form, the CDR3 reads TGTGCCAGCTCCGGCGAGCGGACCTCCATTTCAGATGAGCAGTTCTTC. Translation gives CASSGERTSISDEQFF. The genes are TRBV12-3 or TRBV12-4 and TRBJ2-1; D perhaps matches TRBD2 (5 bases). The CDR3 contains 16 residues. The V end lost 8 bases, the J end lost 8 bases, and 25 bases lay between the germline ends.

Note on this clonotype: Relative to the germline gene, one junction end is altered; a read error may explain this. The V gene is TRBV20-1, the J gene TRBJ1-4; TRBD1 is a possible D gene (6 bases). The germline V gene has CDR1 DFQATT and CDR2 SNEGSKA (reference sequence). The CDR3 is made up of 14 amino acids. CDR3 sequence reads: CGAKRGAGGEKLFF. As DNA, the CDR3 is TGCGGTGCTAAGAGGGGGGCCGGGGGTGAAAAACTGTTTTTT.